This entry lists 15 T cell receptor beta chains sequenced from one sample in a study of T cell responses to AZD1222 COVID-19 vaccine. The repertoire was sequenced with immunoSEQ multiplex PCR; TCRdb's copy has only in-frame clones and lacks some. The sample records around 130,000 clones, about 90% being singletons. The sample consisted of peripheral blood, taken on day 0 of AZD1222 vaccination. The receptors were sampled from an adult in good health.

The rearrangement joins TRBV7-2 to TRBJ2-1; D may match TRBD1 or TRBD2 (5 bases each). Germline lookup yields CDR1 SGHTA and CDR2 FQGNSA. The length of the CDR3 is 15 residues. Trimming took 5 bases from V and 10 from J, leaving 21 bases between them. Here the CDR3 reads CASSITLGRDVEQFF. Here the CDR3 DNA reads TGTGCCAGCAGCATCACCCTTGGCCGGGACGTCGAGCAGTTCTTC.

The chain couples TRBV27 to TRBJ2-7, with 10 bases lining up with TRBD1. The CDR3 has 18 residues. Germline CDR1 MNHEY, CDR2 SMNVEV (reference sequence). V lost 1 base and J lost 3; bases outside the gene matches: 12. This CDR3 is CASSLWGQGTGVGYEQYF. DNA for the CDR3: TGTGCCAGCAGTTTATGGGGCCAGGGGACAGGGGTGGGCTACGAGCAGTACTTC.

This clone was counted only a few times. The V and J genes are TRBV6-5 and TRBJ1-1; the match to TRBD1 covers 7 bases. Germline assignment: CDR1 MNHEY and CDR2 SVGAGI. This CDR3 comprises 14 residues. After removal of 6 bases from V and 3 bases from J, the junction contained 7 bases not matched to a gene. The DNA for the CDR3 is TGTGCCAGCAGCATAAGACAGGGAGACACTGAAGCTTTCTTT. Translation: CASSIRQGDTEAFF.

The chain uses TRBV30 and TRBJ1-2; 7 bases fit TRBD1. This CDR3 has 14 residues. The junction had 9 bases not matched to a gene; V was cut back by 4 bases and J by 4 bases. Germline CDR1 GTSNPN, CDR2 SVGIG (reference sequence). The CDR3 sequence is CAWTGGGEFYGYTF. CDR3 DNA sequence: TGTGCCTGGACAGGGGGAGGGGAATTCTATGGCTACACCTTC.

J is TRBJ1-2 and V is TRBV29-1; D is unresolved. V shed 0 bases and J shed 2 bases, with 10 bases lying between them. The CDR3 totals 14 residues. Germline V gene data show CDR1 as SQVTM and CDR2 as ANQGSEA. CDR3 in DNA: TGCAGCGTTGAAGATCGTGGAGGCAACTATGGCTACACCTTC. Its translation is CSVEDRGGNYGYTF.

This clone was counted once. This chain connects TRBV9 to TRBJ2-7; TRBD2 might be the D (6 bases). The CDR3 is made up of 16 amino acids. The V and J ends lost 5 bases and 2 bases respectively, with 20 bases between them. Germline V gene data show CDR1 as SGDLS and CDR2 as YYNGEE. The chain's CDR3 is CASRPGDGAEAYEQYF. CDR3 nucleotides: TGTGCCAGCAGACCGGGGGATGGGGCCGAGGCCTACGAGCAGTACTTC.

The chain employs TRBV6-5 and TRBJ2-1; 8 positions match TRBD1. Germline V lookup: CDR1 MNHEY, CDR2 SVGAGI. Trimming cost V 8 bases and J 9 bases; bases outside gene matches: 9. The CDR3 loop spans 13 amino acids. CDR3 sequence: CASGFRGLGEQFF. The CDR3 region has the DNA TGTGCCAGCGGATTCAGGGGGCTGGGTGAGCAGTTCTTC.

The V call is TRBV12-3 or TRBV12-4, the J call TRBJ1-2, with a weak D call TRBD1 (5 bases). The V end lost 4 bases, the J end lost 8 bases, and 8 bases lay between the germline ends. The length of the CDR3 is 11 residues. CDR3 amino acids: CASSSWDGYTF. DNA for the CDR3: TGTGCCAGCAGTTCATGGGACGGCTACACCTTC.

This clone showed up just once. V and J are TRBV7-9 and TRBJ2-2; 8 bases map to TRBD1. Germline CDR1 and CDR2: SEHNR and FQNEAQ (reference sequence). The CDR3 totals 14 residues. After removal of 8 bases from V and 4 bases from J, the junction contained 6 bases not matched to a gene. The CDR3 spells CASGGQVGTGELFF. The CDR3 nucleotides are TGTGCCAGCGGGGGACAGGTGGGCACCGGGGAGCTGTTTTTT.

The table lists this clone with a count of one. The V gene is TRBV5-1, the J gene TRBJ2-1, with 9 bases matching TRBD2. Trimming took 3 bases from V and 4 from J; bases not matched to a gene: 2. Looked up from germline, CDR1 is SGHRS and CDR2 is YFSETQ. This CDR3 is 14 amino acids long. The CDR3: CASSYSGSYNEQFF. In DNA form, the CDR3 reads TGCGCCAGCAGCTATAGCGGGAGTTACAATGAGCAGTTCTTC.

This chain uses TRBV7-8 with TRBJ2-3; a weak D match, TRBD2 (6 bases). Trimming removed 2 bases at V and 6 bases at J, with 18 bases between. The germline CDR1 and CDR2 sequences are SGHVS and FQNEAQ. The CDR3 runs 16 residues. CDR3 nucleotides: TGTGCCAGCAGCTTAAGGGCTAGCGCAACTGTGGATACGCAGTATTTT. Translating it yields CASSLRASATVDTQYF.

The rearrangement uses TRBV28 and TRBJ1-6, with D unresolved. The germline gives CDR1 MDHEN, CDR2 SYDVKM. Trimming took 5 bases from V and 7 from J, leaving 15 bases between them. This CDR3 is built from 15 residues. The CDR3 bases are TGTGCCAGCAGTCCGTCGACGGGTGAGAATTCACCCCTCCACTTT. Translation gives CASSPSTGENSPLHF.

The rearrangement joins TRBV5-1 to TRBJ1-5, with D perhaps matching TRBD1 (6 bases). This CDR3 has 14 residues. V lost 3 bases and J 7 bases, leaving 14 bases between the germline ends. Germline assignment: CDR1 SGHRS and CDR2 YFSETQ. CDR3 residues: CASSSGASEQPQHF. The DNA for the CDR3 is TGCGCCAGCAGCTCAGGGGCGTCAGAGCAGCCCCAGCATTTT.

The gene calls are TRBV27 and TRBJ2-2; D possibly corresponds to TRBD2 (7 bases). The germline gives CDR1 MNHEY, CDR2 SMNVEV (reference sequence). The CDR3 loop spans 15 amino acids. V was cut by 2 bases and J by 4 bases, with 11 bases left in between. The CDR3 bases are TGTGCCAGCAGTTTACGGGGGGCCGGCACCGGGGAGCTGTTTTTT. This codes for CASSLRGAGTGELFF.

J is TRBJ1-1 and V is TRBV7-9; D gene uncertain. The germline gives CDR1 SEHNR, CDR2 FQNEAQ (reference sequence). The CDR3 has 13 amino acids. The V gene lost 5 bases and the J gene lost 1 base, with 8 bases spanning the gap. Written as DNA, the CDR3 is TGTGCCAGCAGCCCTATTTCGAACACTGAAGCTTTCTTT. It encodes CASSPISNTEAFF.